The entry below describes one T cell receptor (beta chain). This sample stems from a study of blood T cell repertoires in COVID-19. Overall study context: Samples taken during acute and convalescent COVID-19 were collected in the United States, Italy and Spain.

As handled by the study authors: Amplifying reference gene primers gave estimates of nucleated cell counts. Clones were sequenced by immunoSEQ multiplex PCR, and TCRdb holds only the in-frame ones, with some missing. V and J calls and clone size are as listed in that table; D and trimming were resolved from the DNA. The repertoire has 350,000 or so clones, more than 70% of them found once; the top ten carry roughly 3.9%. Seattle patient enrollment occurred during active infection, with longitudinal follow-up thereafter. The clonotype comes from a woman aged 55-75 years with COVID-19, enrolled during active disease. Sequenced sample: peripheral blood.

CDR3 region: CASSIVTGGKNTEAFF. The DNA of the CDR3 is TGTGCCAGTAGTATAGTCACAGGGGGAAAGAACACTGAAGCTTTCTTT. The rearrangement uses TRBV19 and TRBJ1-1, with 8 nucleotides matching TRBD1. CDR1 is LNHDA and CDR2 is SQIVND in the germline V gene (reference sequence). V lost 1 base, J lost 1 base, and 5 bases stayed unmatched. The CDR3 is made up of 16 amino acids.